Described below is a single T cell receptor beta chain sequence and its context. Its cognate antigen is unknown. Produced via immunoSEQ multiplex PCR; TCRdb's table is partial and in-frame only. The table lists under 550,000 clones, approximately 95% of them singletons. The data derive from a study of shared clonotypes between healthy human individuals. Study summary: A few men and a couple of women, aged 18 to 49, were donors.

Findings and limits, study-wide: On the whole, naive subsets had larger estimated richness than memory subsets had. With a few donors compared, around 5.4% of naive CD4 clonotypes were shared.

The CDR3 has 13 amino acids. V trimming: 6 bases; J trimming: 5 bases; junction bases outside the gene matches: 3. Per the germline V gene, CDR1 is LNHDA and CDR2 is SQIVND (reference sequence). The chain joins TRBV19 to TRBJ1-1; TRBD1 aligns across 10 bases. This TCR was recovered from a woman in her 30s in good health. Sequences were obtained from naive CD4+ T cells sorted from blood. The subset here: CD45RA+ positively selected. CDR3 in DNA: TGTGCCAGTAGCGACAGGGGGCCGACTGAAGCTTTCTTT. It is translated as CASSDRGPTEAFF.